Listed below are T cell receptor beta chains from one sample, sequenced in a study of blood T cell repertoires in COVID-19. This table comes from immunoSEQ multiplex PCR, and its TCRdb copy is limited to in-frame clones, with some not included. The table includes 150,000 or so clones, about 83% detected once. Source material: peripheral blood. Receptors were obtained from a middle-aged man who had recovered from COVID-19. Each CDR3 is given with its conserved first and last residue. D genes are given only for firm matches. Only part of the rows carry a size: once, few, many, or a class if the clone is expanded.

clone size	J gene	V gene	D gene	CDR3 DNA	CDR3 protein
once	TRBJ1-4	TRBV30	NA	TGTGCCTGGAGTAGATGGACAGACAATGAAAAACTGTTTTTT	CAWSRWTDNEKLFF
NA	TRBJ2-1	TRBV5-1	TRBD1	TGCGCCAGCAGCCCGGGACAGGGGGGTTTAGAGCAGTTCTTC	CASSPGQGGLEQFF
NA	TRBJ2-7	TRBV7-2	NA	TGTGCCAGCAGCTCCGTTGGAACAGGGCGCCCCTACGAGCAGTACTTC	CASSSVGTGRPYEQYF
NA	TRBJ2-1	TRBV30	NA	TGTGCCTGGAGTTTACACAGGGACAATGAGCAGTTCTTC	CAWSLHRDNEQFF
NA	TRBJ2-3	TRBV4-1	TRBD1	TGCGCCAGCAGCCTCCGGGACAGGGGGCTGGCAGATACGCAGTATTTT	CASSLRDRGLADTQYF
NA	TRBJ2-1	TRBV3-1/TRBV3-2	NA	TGTGCCAGCAGCCAAGATAGGCCAGGGGTGAGTGAGCAGTTCTTC	CASSQDRPGVSEQFF
once	TRBJ2-7	TRBV27	TRBD2	TGTGCCAGCAGTTTGTCGGGACTAACTACGATCGAGCAGTACTTC	CASSLSGLTTIEQYF
NA	TRBJ1-6	TRBV10-3	NA	TGTGCCATCAGTGAGTCGAACGGGAAAGGCTCACCCCTCCACTTT	CAISESNGKGSPLHF
NA	TRBJ2-1	TRBV6-4	NA	TGTGCCAGCAGTGACTCGACAGCTTACAATGAGCAGTTCTTC	CASSDSTAYNEQFF
NA	TRBJ1-2	TRBV7-6	TRBD1	TGTGCCAGCAGCTCCACCCGGGACAGGGGGGGGAACTATGGCTACACCTTC	CASSSTRDRGGNYGYTF
NA	TRBJ1-1	TRBV30	NA	TGTGCCTGGAGCCTCTTGGGAAGGGGCACTGAAGCTTTCTTT	CAWSLLGRGTEAFF
few	TRBJ1-4	TRBV5-6	NA	TGTGCCAGCAGCTTGGATTGGGGCGACGAAAAACTGTTTTTT	CASSLDWGDEKLFF
NA	TRBJ1-1	TRBV6-5	NA	TGTGCCAGCAGTTACTCGCCAGCAGGCACTGAAGCTTTCTTT	CASSYSPAGTEAFF
NA	TRBJ2-5	TRBV11-3	NA	TGTGCCAGCACGGGGGGCGATTTTTTGGAGACCCAGTACTTC	CASTGGDFLETQYF
NA	TRBJ2-7	TRBV11-3	TRBD1	TGTGCCAGCAGCTCAACAGGGGAGTTCTACGAGCAGTACTTC	CASSSTGEFYEQYF
NA	TRBJ2-7	TRBV6-6	NA	TGTGCCAGCTCCCGTCAGGGGCGGGGGTACTGGCAGTACTTC	CASSRQGRGYWQYF
NA	TRBJ2-5	TRBV6-5	TRBD2	TGTGCCAGCGGACCAGCGGGGCGAACGACCCAGTACTTC	CASGPAGRTTQYF
once	TRBJ2-7	TRBV30	NA	TGTGCCTGGTCGCCTGCCAGCTCCTACGAGCAGTACTTC	CAWSPASSYEQYF
NA	TRBJ2-3	TRBV11-2	TRBD2	TGTGCCAGCAGTCCGACTAGCGGGACTAGCACAGATACGCAGTATTTT	CASSPTSGTSTDTQYF
NA	TRBJ1-6	TRBV7-9	NA	TGTGCCAGCAGCCCAACCCCTCAGGGCGCCTATAATTCACCCCTCCACTTT	CASSPTPQGAYNSPLHF
NA	TRBJ1-1	TRBV5-4	TRBD1	TGTGCCAGCAGCCTGACAGGGGGCGCGAGGACTGAAGCTTTCTTT	CASSLTGGARTEAFF
NA	TRBJ2-7	TRBV3-1/TRBV3-2	NA	TGTGCCAGCAGCCAAGATCTGCGGGCCGCTAGCTCCTACGAGCAGTACTTC	CASSQDLRAASSYEQYF
NA	TRBJ2-7	TRBV19	TRBD2	TGTGCCAGTAGTAAAAATAGCGGGGGAGTTGTAAAGCAGTACTTC	CASSKNSGGVVKQYF
NA	TRBJ1-1	TRBV5-4	NA	TGTGCCAGCAGCTACTCGGGACAGAACACTGAAGCTTTCTTT	CASSYSGQNTEAFF
once	TRBJ2-5	TRBV9	TRBD2	TGTGCCAGCAGCGTAGCCCTAGCGGGGGATAAAGAGACCCAGTACTTC	CASSVALAGDKETQYF
once	TRBJ2-5	TRBV29-1	NA	TGCAGCGTGGGGACTGAACTTGGGACCCAGTACTTC	CSVGTELGTQYF
once	TRBJ2-3	TRBV9	NA	TGTGCCAGCAGCGCCTCAGGGGTTAGGGATACGCAGTATTTT	CASSASGVRDTQYF
NA	TRBJ1-1	TRBV5-5	NA	TGTGCCAGCAGCCAACTCACGGGAGGGTCTGAAGCTTTCTTT	CASSQLTGGSEAFF
NA	TRBJ1-1	TRBV3-1/TRBV3-2	NA	TGTGCCAGCACGGGGAGTACCGTGAACACTGAAGCTTTCTTT	CASTGSTVNTEAFF
NA	TRBJ2-3	TRBV28	TRBD2	TGTGCCAGCCTAGCGGGAGGGCTAAGCCCAGATACGCAGTATTTT	CASLAGGLSPDTQYF
NA	TRBJ2-1	TRBV29-1	NA	TGCAGCGAGGCCGACGGACTTGACAATGAGCAGTTCTTC	CSEADGLDNEQFF
few	TRBJ2-7	TRBV19	NA	TGTGCCTCAGACAGGAGTTCCTACGAGCAGTACTTC	CASDRSSYEQYF
NA	TRBJ1-3	TRBV20-1	NA	TGCAGTGCTAGTGTGGGGGCAGGGGGAAACACCATATATTTT	CSASVGAGGNTIYF
once	TRBJ1-5	TRBV18	TRBD1	TGTGCCAGCTCACGGGACAGAAATCAGCCCCAGCATTTT	CASSRDRNQPQHF
few	TRBJ2-7	TRBV7-7	NA	TGTGCTAGCAGCCAGTTAGTCGGGGGCGAGCAGTACTTC	CASSQLVGGEQYF
NA	TRBJ2-5	TRBV2	TRBD2	TGTGCCAGCAGTGCTACTGGGGCGGGAGGTGGTGAGACCCAGTACTTC	CASSATGAGGGETQYF
few	TRBJ2-1	TRBV27	TRBD2	TGTGCCAGCAGCCCTCCCCCTCTAGCGGCGCACTCATGGGAGCAGTTCTTC	CASSPPPLAAHSWEQFF
NA	TRBJ2-7	TRBV7-6	TRBD1	TGTGCCAGCAGCCCGGGACAGGGGGCCTACGAGCAGTACTTC	CASSPGQGAYEQYF
NA	TRBJ2-7	TRBV5-4	NA	TGTGCCAGCAGCTTGCCGGAGCAGACCTACGAGCAGTACTTC	CASSLPEQTYEQYF
NA	TRBJ1-2	TRBV29-1	NA	TGCAGCGGCCGGCCCCTTAACGAGGGGGTTGGCTACACCTTC	CSGRPLNEGVGYTF
NA	TRBJ2-1	TRBV6-5	TRBD1	TGTGCCAGCAGTTACTACCAGGGGGCCGGCAATGAGCAGTTCTTC	CASSYYQGAGNEQFF
few	TRBJ1-5	TRBV4-1	NA	TGCGCCAGCAGCCAAGCGGGGGGGCCTCAGCCCCAGCATTTT	CASSQAGGPQPQHF
NA	TRBJ2-1	TRBV2	NA	TGTGCCAGCAGGCGGGACGGAACCCCCAATGAGCAGTTCTTC	CASRRDGTPNEQFF
NA	TRBJ2-2	TRBV3-1/TRBV3-2	TRBD1	TGTGCCAGCAAGCGACAGGGTAACACCGGGGAGCTGTTTTTT	CASKRQGNTGELFF
NA	TRBJ2-2	TRBV12-3/TRBV12-4	NA	TGTGCCAGCAGTTCCTCCCCCGGGGAGCTGTTTTTT	CASSSSPGELFF
NA	TRBJ2-1	TRBV18	TRBD2	TGTGCCAGCTCACCGCCGGGGGGGAATGAGCAGTTCTTC	CASSPPGGNEQFF